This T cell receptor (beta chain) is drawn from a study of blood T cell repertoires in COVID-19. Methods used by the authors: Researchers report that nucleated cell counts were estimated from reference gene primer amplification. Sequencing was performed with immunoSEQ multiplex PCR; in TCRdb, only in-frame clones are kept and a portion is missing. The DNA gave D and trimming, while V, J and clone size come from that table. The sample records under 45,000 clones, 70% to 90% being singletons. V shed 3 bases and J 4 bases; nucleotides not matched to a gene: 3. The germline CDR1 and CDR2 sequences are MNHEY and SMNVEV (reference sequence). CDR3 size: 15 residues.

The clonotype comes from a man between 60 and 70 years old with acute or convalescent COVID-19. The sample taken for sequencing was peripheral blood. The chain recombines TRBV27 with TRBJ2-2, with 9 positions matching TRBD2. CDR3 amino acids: CASSFRSGGTGELFF. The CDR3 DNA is TGTGCCAGCAGTTTCCGTAGCGGGGGCACCGGGGAGCTGTTTTTT.